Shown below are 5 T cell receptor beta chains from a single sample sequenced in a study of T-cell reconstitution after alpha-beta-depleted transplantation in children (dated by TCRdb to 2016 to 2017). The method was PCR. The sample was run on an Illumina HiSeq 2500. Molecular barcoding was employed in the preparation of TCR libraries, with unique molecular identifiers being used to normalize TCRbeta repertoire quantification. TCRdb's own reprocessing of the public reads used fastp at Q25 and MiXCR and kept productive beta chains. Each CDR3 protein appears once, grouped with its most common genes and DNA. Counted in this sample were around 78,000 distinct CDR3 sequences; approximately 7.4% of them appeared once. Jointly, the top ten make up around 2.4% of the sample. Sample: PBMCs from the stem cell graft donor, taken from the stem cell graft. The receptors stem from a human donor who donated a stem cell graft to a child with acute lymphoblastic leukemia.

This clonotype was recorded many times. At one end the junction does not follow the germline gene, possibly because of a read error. The CDR3 region is CSSSSQGAYEQYF. In DNA, the CDR3 is TGCTCCAGCAGCAGCCAGGGTGCCTACGAGCAGTACTTC. V and J are TRBV5-1 and TRBJ2-7; tentatively, D is TRBD1 (5 bases). This CDR3 has 13 residues. Germline CDR1 and CDR2: SGHRS and YFSETQ. The complete variable domain, with remaining parts taken from reference TRBV5-1 and TRBJ2-7, reads KAGVTQTPRYLIKTRGQQVTLSCSPISGHRSVSWYQQTPGQGLQFLFEYFSETQRNKGNFPGRFSGRQFSNSRSEMNVSTLELGDSALYLCSSSSQGAYEQYFGPGTRLTVT.

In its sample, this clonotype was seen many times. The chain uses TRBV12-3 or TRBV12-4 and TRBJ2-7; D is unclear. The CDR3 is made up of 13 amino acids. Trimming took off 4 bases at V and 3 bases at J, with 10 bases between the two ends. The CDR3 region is CASSSAPLYEQYF. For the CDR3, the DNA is TGTGCCAGCAGTTCAGCCCCTCTCTACGAGCAGTACTTC.

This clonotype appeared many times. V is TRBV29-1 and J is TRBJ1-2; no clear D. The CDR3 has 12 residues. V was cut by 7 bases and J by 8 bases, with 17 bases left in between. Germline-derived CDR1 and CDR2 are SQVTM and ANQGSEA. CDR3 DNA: TGCAGCGCCGATGAGGGTGATCACGGCTACACCTTC. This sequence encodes CSADEGDHGYTF.

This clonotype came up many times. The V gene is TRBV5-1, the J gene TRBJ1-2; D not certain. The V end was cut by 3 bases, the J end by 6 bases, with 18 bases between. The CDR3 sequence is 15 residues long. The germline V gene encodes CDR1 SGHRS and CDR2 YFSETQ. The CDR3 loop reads CASSSGPPIGDGYTF. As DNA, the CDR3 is TGCGCCAGCAGCTCCGGGCCACCTATCGGAGATGGCTACACCTTC.

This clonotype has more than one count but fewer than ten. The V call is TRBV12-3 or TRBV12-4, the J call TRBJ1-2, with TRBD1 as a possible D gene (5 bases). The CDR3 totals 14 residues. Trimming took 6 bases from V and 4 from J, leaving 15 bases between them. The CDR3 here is CASSPGPGAYGYTF. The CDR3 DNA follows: TGTGCCAGCAGCCCGGGGCCCGGGGCCTATGGCTACACCTTC.